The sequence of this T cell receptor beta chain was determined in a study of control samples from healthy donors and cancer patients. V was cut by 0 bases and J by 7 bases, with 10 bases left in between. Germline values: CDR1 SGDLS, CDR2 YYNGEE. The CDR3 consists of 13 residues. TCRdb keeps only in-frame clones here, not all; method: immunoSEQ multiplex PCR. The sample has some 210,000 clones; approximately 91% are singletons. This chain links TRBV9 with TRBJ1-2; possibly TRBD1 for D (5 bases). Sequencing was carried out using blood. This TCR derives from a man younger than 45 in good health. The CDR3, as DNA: TGTGCCAGCAGCGTAGGCCAGGGACCTGGCTACACCTTC. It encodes CASSVGQGPGYTF.